A single sample is the source of the 22 T cell receptor beta chains below, sequenced in a study of blood T cell repertoires in COVID-19. Clones were read by immunoSEQ multiplex PCR, and TCRdb kept only the in-frame ones, dropping some. The sample includes about 290,000 clones, approximately 89% seen only once; the top ten take approximately 10%. Sequencing was done on a sample of peripheral blood. The source of these receptors is a young woman with COVID-19, enrolled during active disease.

This clone was recorded once. This sequence joins TRBV19 and TRBJ1-3, with D unresolved. Trimming left V 6 bases short and J 2 bases short, with 5 bases between. CDR1 is LNHDA, CDR2 SQIVND, per germline (reference sequence). CDR3 length equals 12 residues. This CDR3 is CASRTAGNTIYF. CDR3 bases: TGTGCCAGTAGGACTGCTGGAAACACCATATATTTT.

The sample holds one count of this clone. This chain links TRBV7-2 with TRBJ2-5; TRBD1 matches at 8 bases. With 7 bases clipped from V and 4 bases from J, the junction kept 8 bases outside the gene matches. Germline-derived CDR1 and CDR2 are SGHTA and FQGNSA. This CDR3 region has 14 residues. The CDR3 protein is CASNSDRAVETQYF. CDR3 nucleotide sequence: TGTGCCAGCAACTCGGACAGGGCAGTAGAGACCCAGTACTTC.

The rearrangement uses TRBV4-1 and TRBJ2-3; 14 nucleotides match TRBD2. The CDR3 contains 17 residues. Germline CDR1 reads MGHRA; CDR2 reads YSYEKL. The V and J ends lost 1 base and 2 bases, in that order; junction bases with no gene match: 2. For the CDR3, the DNA is TGCGCCAGCAGCCAAGTGACTAGCGGGGGGGCCACAGATACGCAGTATTTT. It codes for CASSQVTSGGATDTQYF.

V usage is TRBV6-5 and J usage is TRBJ2-7; TRBD1 might be the D (6 bases). The CDR3 has 12 residues. CDR1 is MNHEY and CDR2 is SVGAGI in the germline V gene. The V and J ends lost 10 bases and 3 bases respectively, with 13 bases between them. The CDR3 DNA is TGTGCCATCCAGACAGGCCTCTACGAGCAGTACTTC. Amino acids: CAIQTGLYEQYF.

The chain uses TRBV15 and TRBJ2-3; maybe TRBD2 (7 bases). Trimming stripped 1 base from V and 3 bases from J, with 17 bases between. Germline V lookup: CDR1 LNHNV, CDR2 YYDKDF (reference sequence). The CDR3 consists of 17 residues. The CDR3 loop reads CATSRVPGGAGTDTQYF. The CDR3 bases are TGTGCCACCAGCAGAGTTCCTGGGGGGGCTGGGACAGATACGCAGTATTTT.

The chain couples TRBV5-1 to TRBJ1-2; weak D call: TRBD1 (5 bases). Germline V gives CDR1 SGHRS, CDR2 YFSETQ. Trimming took 4 bases from V and 3 from J, leaving 22 bases between them. This CDR3 contains 17 residues. The CDR3: CASSLHTQGSIHYGYTF. Here the CDR3 DNA reads TGCGCCAGCAGCCTCCACACCCAGGGATCCATCCACTATGGCTACACCTTC.

The chain uses TRBV5-1 and TRBJ2-2; 10 bases are a match to TRBD2. The V segment lost 4 bases and the J segment 1 base; nucleotides outside the gene matches: 4. Germline CDR1 SGHRS, CDR2 YFSETQ. The CDR3 is 16 amino acids. The CDR3 loop reads CASSITSGVNTGELFF. The CDR3 coding sequence is TGCGCCAGCAGCATAACTAGCGGGGTGAACACCGGGGAGCTGTTTTTT.

A remark on this clone: Within the sample, other DNA sequences also encode this same CDR3. The V and J genes are TRBV6-5 and TRBJ1-1, with D unclear. V lost 2 bases and J lost 5, with 6 bases in between. Per germline, CDR1 MNHEY and CDR2 SVGAGI. The CDR3 contains 12 residues. The CDR3 nucleotides are TGTGCCAGCAGTTACGGAGGGACTGAAGCTTTCTTT. It encodes CASSYGGTEAFF.

This clone was found a few times. The chain recombines TRBV28 with TRBJ1-4; tentatively, D is TRBD1 (6 bases). This CDR3 comprises 17 residues. Germline lookup yields CDR1 MDHEN and CDR2 SYDVKM. The germline V and J ends were trimmed by 6 bases and 7 bases, with 24 bases remaining between them. CDR3 in DNA: TGTGCCAGCAGGATACTACAGGGATCAGTAGAGTCTGAAAAACTGTTTTTT. It translates to CASRILQGSVESEKLFF. Looking up the rest from reference TRBV28 and TRBJ1-4 gives the full variable domain: DVKVTQSSRYLVKRTGEKVFLECVQDMDHENMFWYRQDPGLGLRLIYFSYDVKMKEKGDIPEGYSVSREKKERFSLILESASTNQTSMYLCASRILQGSVESEKLFFGSGTQLSVL.

This rearrangement joins TRBV5-1 to TRBJ1-2, with 8 positions matching TRBD1. This CDR3 is built from 14 residues. Germline V gene data show CDR1 as SGHRS and CDR2 as YFSETQ. V gave up 2 bases and J gave up 4 bases; unmatched junction bases: 4. CDR3 bases: TGCGCCAGCAGCTTCAGACAGGGGCCCTATGGCTACACCTTC. It translates to CASSFRQGPYGYTF.

This chain uses TRBV27 with TRBJ1-2; TRBD1 matches at 7 bases. This CDR3 is built from 16 residues. CDR1 MNHEY and CDR2 SMNVEV come from the germline V gene (reference sequence). Trimming took 5 bases from V and 6 from J; bases not matched to a gene: 15. The CDR3 spells CASSQTGWGFMDGYTF. The CDR3 nucleotides read TGTGCCAGCAGTCAGACAGGGTGGGGGTTCATGGATGGCTACACCTTC.

This clone was counted between two and nine times. V and J are TRBV11-3 and TRBJ2-1; the D gene is possibly TRBD1 (8 bases). The CDR3 runs 16 residues. V lost 5 bases, J lost 2 bases, and 16 bases lay in between. Germline V gene sequence: CDR1 SGHNT, CDR2 YENEEA. As DNA, the CDR3 is TGTGCCAGCAGCAGCAACAGGGGGGGGACCTACAATGAGCAGTTCTTC. Its translation: CASSSNRGGTYNEQFF. The whole variable domain, remainder taken from reference TRBV11-3 and TRBJ2-1, is EAGVVQSPRYKIIEKKQPVAFWCNPISGHNTLYWYLQNLGQGPELLIRYENEEAVDDSQLPKDRFSAERLKGVDSTLKIQPAELGDSAVYLCASSSNRGGTYNEQFFGPGTRLTVL.

The chain carries TRBV10-3 and TRBJ2-5; TRBD1 matches at 8 bases. The germline V gene encodes CDR1 ENHRY and CDR2 SYGVKD. V lost 6 bases to trimming and J lost 4 bases; unmatched junction nucleotides: 10. This CDR3 region has 15 residues. CDR3 DNA sequence: TGTGCCATCAGCGACGGACAGGGATTGCGAGAGACCCAGTACTTC. It codes for CAISDGQGLRETQYF.

The chain uses TRBV27 and TRBJ2-5; 7 nucleotides match TRBD1. Trimming removed 4 bases from V and 3 bases from J; junction bases left unmatched: 5. The CDR3 is 14 residues long. CDR1 and CDR2 from the germline V gene are MNHEY and SMNVEV (reference sequence). The CDR3 reads CASSSWTGEETQYF. CDR3 DNA: TGTGCCAGCAGTTCCTGGACAGGAGAAGAGACCCAGTACTTC.

This clone has only a few counts. V usage is TRBV19 and J usage is TRBJ2-1; 7 nucleotides agree with TRBD2. Per germline, CDR1 LNHDA and CDR2 SQIVND (reference sequence). V shed 6 bases and J 3 bases; nucleotides not matched to a gene: 8. The CDR3 runs 15 residues. Written as DNA, the CDR3 is TGTGCCAGTAGGTCTGGACTAGTGATCTACAATGAGCAGTTCTTC. Translated, it gives CASRSGLVIYNEQFF.

This clone came up once. The chain joins TRBV27 to TRBJ2-7, with D hard to call. In germline, CDR1 is MNHEY, CDR2 SMNVEV (reference sequence). This CDR3 has 13 amino acids. V dropped 5 bases and J dropped 3 bases, with 11 bases sitting between them. CDR3 nucleotide sequence: TGTGCCAGCAGTCCCTTAGTAAGCTACGAGCAGTACTTC. Its protein is CASSPLVSYEQYF.

The CDR3 DNA is TGTGCCACGATGACAGGGGGAGGCTACGAGCAGTACTTC. Protein: CATMTGGGYEQYF. The V and J genes are TRBV7-2 and TRBJ2-7; 9 bases match TRBD1. The CDR3 loop spans 13 amino acids. The ends lost 10 bases at V and 3 bases at J; junction bases unmatched: 7. Germline V gene sequence: CDR1 SGHTA, CDR2 FQGNSA.

V and J are TRBV18 and TRBJ2-3; TRBD1 matches 9 bases. The CDR3 is 16 residues long. In germline, CDR1 is KGHSH, CDR2 LQKENI. With 6 bases clipped from V and 5 bases from J, the junction kept 12 bases outside the gene matches. The DNA for the CDR3 is TGTGCCAGCTCTCCCACAGGGACAGGGAGTGGAGATACGCAGTATTTT. Translating gives CASSPTGTGSGDTQYF. Supplemented by reference TRBV18 and TRBJ2-3, the full variable domain reads NAGVMQNPRHLVRRRGQEARLRCSPMKGHSHVYWYRQLPEEGLKFMVYLQKENIIDESGMPKERFSAEFPKEGPSILRIQQVVRGDSAAYFCASSPTGTGSGDTQYFGPGTRLTVL.

The chain employs TRBV21-1 and TRBJ2-5; the D call of TRBD1 is as the table states it, not checked on the DNA. TRBV21-1 is recorded as a pseudogene. This CDR3 is built from 14 residues. The CDR3 nucleotides are TGTGCCAGCAGCAAAAAGTCAGGGGAAGAGACCCAGTACTTC. Protein: CASSKKSGEETQYF.

This sequence joins TRBV5-4 and TRBJ1-2, with TRBD1 identical over 7 bases. V shed 2 bases and J 3 bases; nucleotides not matched to a gene: 7. This CDR3 is built from 15 residues. The germline V gene encodes CDR1 SGHNT and CDR2 YYREEE (reference sequence). CDR3 in DNA: TGTGCCAGCAGCTTTGGGACAGACCTCGACTATGGCTACACCTTC. Amino acid sequence: CASSFGTDLDYGYTF.

The J gene is TRBJ2-2, the V gene TRBV24-1; TRBD1 aligns across 7 bases. The germline V gene encodes CDR1 KGHDR and CDR2 SFDVKD. The CDR3 length is 16 residues. Trimming at V came to 2 bases and at J to 0 bases, leaving 2 bases not matched to a gene. The chain's CDR3 is CATSDSGTANTGELFF. The CDR3 coding sequence is TGTGCCACCAGTGATTCCGGGACAGCGAACACCGGGGAGCTGTTTTTT.

V usage is TRBV18 and J usage is TRBJ2-5; TRBD1 is a possible D gene (6 bases). The V gene's germline CDR1 is KGHSH and CDR2 LQKENI. The germline V and J ends were trimmed by 8 bases and 4 bases, with 14 bases remaining between them. The CDR3 runs 13 residues. CDR3 in amino acids: CASTKQGRETQYF. For the CDR3, the DNA is TGTGCCAGCACAAAACAGGGAAGAGAGACCCAGTACTTC.